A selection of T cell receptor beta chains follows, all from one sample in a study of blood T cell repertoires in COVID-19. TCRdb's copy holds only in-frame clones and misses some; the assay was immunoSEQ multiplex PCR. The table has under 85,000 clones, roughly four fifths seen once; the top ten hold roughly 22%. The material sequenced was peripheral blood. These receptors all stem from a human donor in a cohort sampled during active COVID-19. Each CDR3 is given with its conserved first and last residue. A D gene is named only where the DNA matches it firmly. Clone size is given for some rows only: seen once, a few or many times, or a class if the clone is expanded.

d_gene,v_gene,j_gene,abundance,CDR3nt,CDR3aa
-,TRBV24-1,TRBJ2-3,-,TGTGCCACCAGGGGACCTGGGGGGACAGATACGCAGTATTTT,CATRGPGGTDTQYF
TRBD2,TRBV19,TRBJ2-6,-,TGTGCCAGTGGGACCAGCGGGACTGACTCTGGGGCCAACGTCCTGACTTTC,CASGTSGTDSGANVLTF
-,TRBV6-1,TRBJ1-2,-,TGTGCCAGCAGTGAAACAGGAAACTATGGCTACACCTTC,CASSETGNYGYTF
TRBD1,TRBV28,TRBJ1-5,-,TGTGCCAGCAGTTTATTCCGACAGGGAATGGGTCAGCCCCAGCATTTT,CASSLFRQGMGQPQHF
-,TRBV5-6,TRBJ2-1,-,TGTGCCAGCAGCTTGGGGTTAGGAGGGAATGAGCAGTTCTTC,CASSLGLGGNEQFF
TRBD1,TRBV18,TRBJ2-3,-,TGTGCCAGCTCAGCCGACAGGGTTCGCACAGATACGCAGTATTTT,CASSADRVRTDTQYF
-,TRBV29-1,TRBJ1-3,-,TGCAGCGCCCGAACTACTGGAAACACCATATATTTT,CSARTTGNTIYF
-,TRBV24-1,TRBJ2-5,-,TGTGCCACCAGTGACCCGGACACAGTGACCCAGTACTTC,CATSDPDTVTQYF
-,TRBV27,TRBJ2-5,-,TGTGCCGCCCGGGGGGCAGGCATGAAGACCCAGTACTTC,CAARGAGMKTQYF
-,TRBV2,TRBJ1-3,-,TGTGCCAGCGGGTGGGCCAGCTCTGGAAACACCATATATTTT,CASGWASSGNTIYF
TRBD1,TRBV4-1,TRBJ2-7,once,TGCGCCAGCAGGGGGTGGGGACAGGGCCTCTACGAGCAGTACTTC,CASRGWGQGLYEQYF
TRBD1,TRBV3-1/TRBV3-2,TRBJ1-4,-,TGTGCCAGCAGCCAAAGACAGGGTTACGAAAAACTGTTTTTT,CASSQRQGYEKLFF
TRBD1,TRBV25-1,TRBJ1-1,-,TGTGCCAGCAGGGACCAAACCCTGACAGGGGTTGAAGCTTTCTTT,CASRDQTLTGVEAFF
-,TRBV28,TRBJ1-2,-,TGTGCCAGCAGTTTAGACAGGATCAGTGGCTACACCTTC,CASSLDRISGYTF
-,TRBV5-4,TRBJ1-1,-,TGTGCCAGCAGTCCCGACAGCATTAACACTGAAGCTTTCTTT,CASSPDSINTEAFF
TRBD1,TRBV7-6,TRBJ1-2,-,TGTGCCAGCAGCCTAAGGGACAGCGCTAACTATGGCTACACCTTC,CASSLRDSANYGYTF
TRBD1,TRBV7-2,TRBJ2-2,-,TGTGCCAGCAGCATCGGACAGGCCACCGGGGAGCTGTTTTTT,CASSIGQATGELFF
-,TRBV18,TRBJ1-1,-,TGTGCCAGCTCACGGGGAGTAACACTTGAAGCTTTCTTT,CASSRGVTLEAFF
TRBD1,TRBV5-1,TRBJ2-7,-,TGCGCCAGCAGCTTTGGGGGACAGGGCTCCTACGAGCAGTACTTC,CASSFGGQGSYEQYF
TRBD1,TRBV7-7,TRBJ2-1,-,TGTGCTAGCAGCTTAGTAGGGGGCAGCTACAATGAGCAGTTCTTC,CASSLVGGSYNEQFF
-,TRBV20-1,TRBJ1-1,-,TGCAGTGCAGCTGGGAACACTGAAGCTTTCTTT,CSAAGNTEAFF
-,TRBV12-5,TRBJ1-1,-,TGTGCTAGTGGTATCGGACGGGATGAAGCTTTCTTT,CASGIGRDEAFF
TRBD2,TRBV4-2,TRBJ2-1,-,TGTGCCAGCAGCCTCCCCAGCGGGGGTGGCAATGAGCAGTTCTTC,CASSLPSGGGNEQFF
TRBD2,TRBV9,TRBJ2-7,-,TGTGCCAGCAGCTTCGGGACTAGACCGTACGAGCAGTACTTC,CASSFGTRPYEQYF
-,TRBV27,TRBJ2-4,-,TGTGCCAGCAGCCGGGTCCCAAACATTCAGTACTTC,CASSRVPNIQYF
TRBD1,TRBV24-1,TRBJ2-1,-,TGTGCCACCAACTCACAGGGGCACAGTGAGCAGTTCTTC,CATNSQGHSEQFF
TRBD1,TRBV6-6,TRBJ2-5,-,TGTGCCAGCAGGGACAGGGGAAAGAAGTACCAAGAGACCCAGTACTTC,CASRDRGKKYQETQYF
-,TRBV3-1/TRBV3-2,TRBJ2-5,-,TGTGCCAGCAGCCAAGAGAGGCTAGCGGAGACCCAGTACTTC,CASSQERLAETQYF
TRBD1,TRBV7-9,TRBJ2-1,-,TGTGCCAGCAGCCTAAACGGACAGGGTTTCCGGTTCTTC,CASSLNGQGFRFF
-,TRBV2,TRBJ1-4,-,TGTGCCAGCAAGGCTGACATTTCTGGTAATGAAAAACTGTTTTTT,CASKADISGNEKLFF